The 10 T cell receptor beta chains presented below share a single source sample, sequenced in a study of T cell changes during pregnancy in multiple sclerosis. Clones were read by immunoSEQ multiplex PCR, and TCRdb kept only the in-frame ones, dropping some. Seen here are fewer than 40,000 clones, 94% observed once, and the top ten hold about 0.38%. Sequences were derived from CD4+ T cells from peripheral blood mononuclear cells, sampled after pregnancy. The source of these receptors is a female donor with multiple sclerosis, enrolled in a pregnancy study.

The rearrangement uses TRBV9 and TRBJ2-2; 14 bases match TRBD2. V shed 4 bases and J 5 bases; nucleotides not matched to a gene: 7. The CDR3 loop spans 17 amino acids. Germline V lookup: CDR1 SGDLS, CDR2 YYNGEE. As DNA, the CDR3 is TGTGCCAGCAGCACCCGGACTAGCGGGGGGTGGACCGGGGAGCTGTTTTTT. It encodes CASSTRTSGGWTGELFF. The variable domain in full, completed from reference TRBV9 and TRBJ2-2, reads DSGVTQTPKHLITATGQRVTLRCSPRSGDLSVYWYQQSLDQGLQFLIQYYNGEERAKGNILERFSAQQFPDLHSELNLSSLELGDSALYFCASSTRTSGGWTGELFFGEGSRLTVL.

The CDR3 region has the DNA TGTGCCAGCAGTTACTCCACCGCGGAGACCCAGTACTTC. It specifies CASSYSTAETQYF. The chain employs TRBV6-6 and TRBJ2-5; D is uncertain. CDR3 length: 13 amino acids. V lost 0 bases and J 5 bases, leaving 7 bases between the germline ends. Germline CDR1 reads MNHNY; CDR2 reads SVGAGI (reference sequence).

The J gene is TRBJ2-7, the V gene TRBV5-4, with 9 bases lining up with TRBD2. Germline V gene lookup returns CDR1 SGHNT and CDR2 YYREEE (reference sequence). Trimming at V came to 1 base and at J to 2 bases, leaving 4 bases not matched to a gene. The CDR3 length is 15 residues. CDR3 in amino acids: CASSLKRGDPYEQYF. DNA of the CDR3: TGTGCCAGCAGCTTGAAGCGGGGGGATCCCTACGAGCAGTACTTC.

The chain employs TRBV19 and TRBJ1-5, with TRBD1 as a possible D gene (6 bases). This CDR3 region has 16 residues. V lost 0 bases, J lost 4 bases, and 13 bases lay in between. Germline CDR1 reads LNHDA; CDR2 reads SQIVND (reference sequence). This CDR3 reads CASSIEAGAKNQPQHF. The CDR3 DNA is TGTGCCAGTAGTATAGAGGCGGGGGCAAAGAATCAGCCCCAGCATTTT.

The chain combines TRBV7-3 with TRBJ2-1, with 7 nucleotides matching TRBD2. V shed 5 bases and J 9 bases; nucleotides not matched to a gene: 13. The CDR3 consists of 15 residues. Per germline, CDR1 SGHTA and CDR2 FQGTGA. As DNA, the CDR3 is TGTGCCAGCAGCCCCCGGGGAGCGGGGAGGGTTGAGCAGTTCTTC. It yields the protein CASSPRGAGRVEQFF.

V usage is TRBV7-3 and J usage is TRBJ2-2; D is possibly TRBD1 (5 bases). Per germline, CDR1 SGHTA and CDR2 FQGTGA. Between the trimmed V and J ends, which lost 8 bases and 3 bases, there was a span of 13 bases. The CDR3 spans 14 residues. The CDR3 reads CASAGTGDTGELFF. The DNA of the CDR3 is TGTGCCAGCGCTGGCACAGGCGACACCGGGGAGCTGTTTTTT.

The chain combines TRBV25-1 with TRBJ1-1; 7 bases line up with TRBD1. J lost 3 bases, V lost 6 bases, and 4 bases had no gene match. The germline V gene encodes CDR1 MGHDK and CDR2 SYGVNS. This CDR3 comprises 13 residues. The CDR3 bases are TGTGCCAGCAGGACAGGGCGGCACACTGAAGCTTTCTTT. Translation gives CASRTGRHTEAFF.

The chain employs TRBV6-1 and TRBJ1-2; TRBD1 matches 9 bases. The ends lost 2 bases at V and 4 bases at J; junction bases unmatched: 14. CDR3 length: 18 amino acids. Germline-derived CDR1 and CDR2 are MNHNS and SASEGT. Here the CDR3 reads CASSETRLTGTGIYGYTF. The CDR3 DNA follows: TGTGCCAGCAGTGAAACGAGACTTACCGGGACAGGGATCTATGGCTACACCTTC.

There are a few counts of this clone. This chain connects TRBV5-8 to TRBJ1-2; 8 bases map to TRBD1. Germline values: CDR1 SGHTS, CDR2 YDEGEE. V shed 4 bases, J shed 4 bases, and the junction held 6 bases outside the gene matches. The length of the CDR3 is 14 residues. The CDR3 sequence: CASSRGQEGYGYTF. DNA for the CDR3: TGTGCCAGCAGCCGGGGACAGGAAGGCTATGGCTACACCTTC.

The chain recombines TRBV7-2 with TRBJ2-5, with TRBD1 matching 9 bases. Trimming took 5 bases from V and 2 from J; bases not matched to a gene: 6. Germline V gene sequence: CDR1 SGHTA, CDR2 FQGNSA. The CDR3 runs to 15 residues. The CDR3 spells CASSPEGTGQETQYF. CDR3 in DNA: TGTGCCAGCAGCCCGGAGGGGACAGGGCAAGAGACCCAGTACTTC.